These 4 T cell receptor beta chains came from one sample sequenced in a study of blood T cell repertoires in COVID-19. TCRdb's table, derived via immunoSEQ multiplex PCR, lists solely in-frame clones and lacks some. The table shows about 190,000 clones, with roughly 80% occurring only once. Sequencing was done on a sample of peripheral blood. The receptor source for this set is a woman in her fifties or sixties with acute or convalescent COVID-19.

The chain joins TRBV24-1 to TRBJ1-4; TRBD1 is a possible D gene (5 bases). The germline V gene encodes CDR1 KGHDR and CDR2 SFDVKD. The CDR3 runs 15 residues. The V gene lost 4 bases and the J gene lost 8 bases, with 16 bases spanning the gap. DNA of the CDR3: TGTGCCACCAGTGACACCGCAGGGCGCACCGAAAAACTGTTTTTT. It specifies CATSDTAGRTEKLFF.

The genes are TRBV3-1 (or the pseudogene TRBV3-2) and TRBJ2-2; 9 nucleotides match TRBD1. V lost 1 base to trimming and J lost 4 bases; unmatched junction nucleotides: 7. Per germline, CDR1 LGHDT and CDR2 YNNKEL (reference sequence). This CDR3 region has 17 residues. The CDR3 protein is CASSQVKQGARTGELFF. As DNA, the CDR3 is TGTGCCAGCAGCCAAGTTAAACAGGGGGCGCGCACCGGGGAGCTGTTTTTT.

The rearrangement links TRBV11-3 to TRBJ2-7, with unresolved D. CDR3 length: 13 amino acids. CDR1 and CDR2 (germline): SGHNT, YENEEA. Trimming left V 2 bases short and J 3 bases short, with 8 bases between. The CDR3 bases are TGTGCCAGCAGCTTAACTGGAGACTACGAGCAGTACTTC. Its protein is CASSLTGDYEQYF.

V gene TRBV29-1 combines with J gene TRBJ2-1; 8 bases agree with TRBD1. Germline CDR1 and CDR2: SQVTM and ANQGSEA. The CDR3 runs 14 residues. CDR3 DNA: TGCAGTGCCTCGGACAGGGCCTCCTACAATGAGCAGTTCTTC. Translating it yields CSASDRASYNEQFF.